This T cell receptor (beta chain) was sequenced in a study of CD8+ T cells in alopecia areata. In the study overall: Treated patients were dosed with oral tofacitinib, taking 5 to 10 mg twice daily.

Trimming left V 4 bases short and J 3 bases short, with 17 bases between. This CDR3 contains 16 residues. Germline CDR1 and CDR2: LGHNA and YSLEER. TCR sequencing used cDNA made by reverse transcription of extracted RNA. The repertoire was sequenced with immunoSEQ multiplex PCR; TCRdb's copy has only in-frame clones and lacks some. Among about 56,000 clones listed, 90% to 97% were seen once. The sample was CD8+ T cells sorted from blood, taken at week 0. The TCR was taken from a human donor with alopecia areata. This sequence joins TRBV4-3 and TRBJ2-3, with D tentatively TRBD1 (7 bases). CDR3 in DNA: TGCGCCAGCAGCCCGACCGGGACAGCGGGTACAGATACGCAGTATTTT. This gives the protein CASSPTGTAGTDTQYF.